This T cell receptor (beta chain) was sequenced during a study of CD8 T cells in ankylosing spondylitis. Overall study findings and caveats: For ankylosing spondylitis blood, a TCR beta motif of 7 to 9 highly homologous variants appeared characteristic.

This CDR3 is 19 amino acids long. Trimming pared 7 bases from V and 1 base from J, leaving 26 bases between. CDR1 MDHEN and CDR2 SYDVKM come from the germline V gene. Details on this clonotype: Its specificity is unknown.

TCRdb processed the 5' RACE reads anew with MiXCR; each CDR3 protein has one entry. The sample shows fewer than 400,000 distinct CDR3 sequences, 20% to 25% of them seen only once. Sequenced: blood, either unsorted or a sorted T cell fraction (not recorded which). This TCR derives from a male donor with ankylosing spondylitis. The rearrangement links TRBV28 to TRBJ2-1; D not certain. The CDR3 DNA follows: TGTGCCAGCACCGTGGTGACCCCGGGCCCCCGTGGATCCTACAATGAGCAGTTCTTC. Translation gives CASTVVTPGPRGSYNEQFF.